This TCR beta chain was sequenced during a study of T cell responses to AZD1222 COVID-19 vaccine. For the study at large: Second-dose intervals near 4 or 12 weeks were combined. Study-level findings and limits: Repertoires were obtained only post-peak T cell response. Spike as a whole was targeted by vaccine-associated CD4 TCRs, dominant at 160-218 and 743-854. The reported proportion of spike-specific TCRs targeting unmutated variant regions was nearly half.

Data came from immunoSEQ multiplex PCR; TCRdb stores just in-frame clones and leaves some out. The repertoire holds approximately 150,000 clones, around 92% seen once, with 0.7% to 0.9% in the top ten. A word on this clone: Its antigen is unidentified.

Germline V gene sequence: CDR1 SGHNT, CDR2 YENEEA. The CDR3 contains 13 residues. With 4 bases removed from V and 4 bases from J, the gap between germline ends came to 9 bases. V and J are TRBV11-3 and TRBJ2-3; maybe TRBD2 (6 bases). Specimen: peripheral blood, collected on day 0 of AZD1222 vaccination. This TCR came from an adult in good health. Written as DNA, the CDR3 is TGTGCCAGCAGCTCAGGAGGGGCAGATACGCAGTATTTT. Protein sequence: CASSSGGADTQYF.